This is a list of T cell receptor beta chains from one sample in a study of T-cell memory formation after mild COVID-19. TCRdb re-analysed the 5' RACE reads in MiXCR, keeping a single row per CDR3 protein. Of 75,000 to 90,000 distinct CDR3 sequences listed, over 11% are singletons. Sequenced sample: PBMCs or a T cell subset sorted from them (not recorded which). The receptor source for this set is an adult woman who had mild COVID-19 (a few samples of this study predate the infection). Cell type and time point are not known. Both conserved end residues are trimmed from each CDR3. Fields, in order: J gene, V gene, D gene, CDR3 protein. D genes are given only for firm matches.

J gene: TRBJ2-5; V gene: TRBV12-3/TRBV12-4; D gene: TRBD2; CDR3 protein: ASSLALFGGYQETQY
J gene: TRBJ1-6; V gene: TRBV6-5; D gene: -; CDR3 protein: ASSPQGSNSPLH
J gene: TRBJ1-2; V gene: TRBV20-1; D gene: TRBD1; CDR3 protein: SAETWGQGTPGYT
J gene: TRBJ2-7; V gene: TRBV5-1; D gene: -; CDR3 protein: ASSEPGHRAYEQY
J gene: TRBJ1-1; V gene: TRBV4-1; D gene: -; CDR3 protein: ASSQPPDGNTEAF
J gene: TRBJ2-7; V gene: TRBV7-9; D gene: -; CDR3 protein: ASSLAYAGTGSEQY
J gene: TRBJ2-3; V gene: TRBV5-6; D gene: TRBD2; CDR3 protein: ASSLGTSGKGDTQY
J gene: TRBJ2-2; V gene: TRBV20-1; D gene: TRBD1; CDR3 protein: SAQGAGHARELF
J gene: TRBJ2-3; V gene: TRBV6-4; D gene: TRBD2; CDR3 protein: ASSDSSGGADTQY
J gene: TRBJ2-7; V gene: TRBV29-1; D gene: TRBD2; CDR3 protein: SVEGRGSLGEQY
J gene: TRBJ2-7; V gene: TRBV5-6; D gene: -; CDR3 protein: ASSLTLLSEQY